This TCR beta chain derives from a study of CD8 T cells in Susac syndrome (dated by TCRdb to about 2019). About the full investigation: Among the Susac syndrome patients who were sequenced, clinically active disease was present in 5 or 6 and clinical remission was observed in fewer than 10. Whether CD8+ T cell activation and differentiation in Susac syndrome was antigen driven was tested using repertoire sequencing. Clonality of the CD8+ T cell repertoire was compared between over 10 healthy donors, roughly 14 Susac syndrome patients and approximately 16 multiple sclerosis patients. Susac syndrome patients were therapy-naive, on corticosteroids (some also receiving IVIg), or on IVIg alone at blood withdrawal.

A note on this clonotype: The specificity of this receptor is unknown. Base qualities are not at hand, and no much larger clone is one base apart.

RNA was extracted using the RNeasy kit, and about 0.5 to 1 ug of the RNA was reverse transcribed with random hexamers. TCR beta CDR3 regions were amplified with the immunoSEQ multiplex PCR assay covering 54 Vbeta and 13 Jbeta segments. Bias from PCR amplification was corrected by using a synthetic template baseline for primer optimization and for computational correction. In the paper's pipeline: Reads were assigned to V, D and J genes according to IMGT and analyzed in immunoSEQ Analyzer, with only productive sequences retained. Clonality was computed as one minus Shannon entropy normalized by log2 of the number of productive unique sequences. For each patient and control, public and private clones were evaluated within the 100 most prevalent clones. Susac-specific clones were defined as absent from healthy and MS cohorts, over a thousand published viral clones and other ImmuneACCESS disease sequences. Clones were called with MiXCR by TCRdb after fastp trimmed the public reads at Q25, and only in-frame beta chains were retained. When rows share a CDR3 protein, they turn into one entry using the most common DNA and genes. TCRdb, not the original authors, processed these V and J calls. The sample includes roughly 100,000 distinct CDR3 sequences, with about 95% observed a single time. 0.5% to 0.8% of the sample is taken by the ten largest.

What the authors observed across the whole study: Clonal expansion was observed in Susac syndrome CD8+ repertoires, with the highest expansion in CD8+ TEMRA cells and greater expansion in clinically active than in remitting patients. The study acknowledged that relatively few individuals were included in the TCR sequencing and HLA analysis. In the total CD8+ and CD8+ TEMRA repertoires, 15 to 20 and five Susac-specific public clones, respectively, were identified.

Peripheral blood CD8+ and CD4+ T cells from healthy donors, Susac syndrome patients and multiple sclerosis patients were profiled by high-throughput TCR beta sequencing. Recently defined diagnostic criteria for definite or probable disease were met by the Susac syndrome patients. Bulk CD8+ and CD4+ T cells were purified by magnetic negative isolation, whereas CD8+ TEMRA cells were enriched by FACS. Blood was drawn into EDTA tubes, processed within 24 hours, and PBMCs were isolated by density gradient centrifugation. PBMCs intended for TCR sequencing were cryopreserved in liquid nitrogen and were subsequently thawed in a 37 degrees C water bath. The sorted or isolated CD4+, CD8+ and CD8+ TEMRA cells reached a purity of at least 90%. V drops 3 bases and J drops 5 bases, leaving 16 bases in between. The CDR3 covers 14 residues, taking in both the cysteine and the phenylalanine. Only the CDR3 DNA is retained, 42 bases long and in frame from the first base. As encoded in the germline V gene (reference sequence), CDR1 is DFQATT while CDR2 is SNEGSKA.

Source material: CD8+ T cells from PBMCs. The chain links TRBV20-1 with TRBJ1-1; the D gene is perhaps TRBD1, from 6 matching bases. The clonotype originates from a human donor with Susac syndrome. The CDR3 region: CSARRGGPDTEAFF. The DNA sequence reads TGCAGTGCTAGGAGGGGGGGGCCGGATACTGAAGCTTTCTTT.